This T cell receptor beta chain was identified during a study of tumor-infiltrating lymphocytes in primary liver carcinoma. Study findings and constraints: Compared with tumor region pairs, tumor-adjacent and tumor-blood pairs overlapped less. Tumor samples exhibited a significantly greater top-250-clone fraction than blood samples (p = 0.039).

Using a constant-region primer together with ProtoScript II reverse transcriptase, TCR beta cDNA was made from approximately 500 ng of total RNA. ARM-PCR was slightly modified, and three nested multiplex PCR rounds with it gave rise to the TCR beta libraries. With TRBV1-TRBV30 forward primers and a C-beta reverse primer, the first two PCR rounds were run for around 11 cycles each. Each CDR3 protein gets one entry after TCRdb re-called the multiplex PCR reads with MiXCR. Of 310,000 or so distinct CDR3 sequences detected, almost 60% appear once; the ten largest clones hold 17%. Germline DNA was also extracted, with blood RNA taken from unsorted whole blood. With respect to this clonotype: Its antigen is not identified. Relative to the germline gene, one junction end is altered; a read error may explain this.

The CDR3 length is 14 residues. Per germline, CDR1 SGHNT and CDR2 YENEEA. Sequencing input: peripheral blood. The chain joins TRBV11-3 to TRBJ2-2, with D possibly TRBD2 on 5 matching bases. The receptor's source is a woman aged 25 to 39 with primary liver carcinoma and hepatitis B virus infection. The DNA of the CDR3 is TGTGCCAGCAGCTTAAAAAGAGACGCCGGGGAGCCGTTTTTT. Amino acid sequence: CASSLKRDAGEPFF.